This T cell receptor beta chain appears in the sequencing data of a study of early T cells in non-severe SARS-CoV-2 infection. The TCR library protocol attached unique molecular identifiers to the individual cDNA molecules. TCRdb used MiXCR to reprocess the 5' RACE reads, holding one entry per CDR3 protein. Of some 56,000 distinct CDR3 sequences detected, over 9.5% appear once; the ten largest clones hold over 5%. Germline V gene data show CDR1 as SGHTA and CDR2 as FQGNSA. The trim removed 5 bases at V and 4 bases at J, leaving 6 bases unmatched. This CDR3 spans 16 amino acids. This clonotype has at least ten counts.

The source of this sequence is an adult who was a healthcare worker with PCR-confirmed SARS-CoV-2 infection or an uninfected control (not recorded which). The specimen was whole blood. The chain carries TRBV7-2 and TRBJ2-2; 11 positions agree with TRBD2. The CDR3 spells CASSPTSGRVTGELFF. The CDR3 DNA follows: TGTGCCAGCAGCCCTACTAGCGGGAGAGTCACCGGGGAGCTGTTTTTT. Full variable domain (outside the CDR3, taken from reference TRBV7-2 and TRBJ2-2): GAGVSQSPSNKVTEKGKDVELRCDPISGHTALYWYRQSLGQGLEFLIYFQGNSAPDKSGLPSDRFSAERTGGSVSTLTIQRTQQEDSAVYLCASSPTSGRVTGELFFGEGSRLTVL.